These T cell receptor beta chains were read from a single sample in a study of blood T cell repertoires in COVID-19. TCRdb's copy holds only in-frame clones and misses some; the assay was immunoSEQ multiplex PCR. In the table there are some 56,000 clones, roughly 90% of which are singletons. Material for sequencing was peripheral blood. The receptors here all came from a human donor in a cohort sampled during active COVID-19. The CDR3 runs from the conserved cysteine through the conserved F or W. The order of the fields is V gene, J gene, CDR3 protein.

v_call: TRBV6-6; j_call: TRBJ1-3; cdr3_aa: CASSYSHRAGNTIYF
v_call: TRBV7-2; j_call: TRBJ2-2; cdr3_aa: CASSPRQPNTGELFF
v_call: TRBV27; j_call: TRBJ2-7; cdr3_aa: CASQGRSYEQYF
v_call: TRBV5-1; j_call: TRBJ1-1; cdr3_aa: CASSFPGTGAVNTEAFF
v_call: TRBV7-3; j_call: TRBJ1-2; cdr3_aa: CASSLMAGYGYTF
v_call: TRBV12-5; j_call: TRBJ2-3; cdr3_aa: CASGLVVGTGTGSTDTQYF
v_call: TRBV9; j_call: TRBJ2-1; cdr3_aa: CASSSSDPLIYNEQFF
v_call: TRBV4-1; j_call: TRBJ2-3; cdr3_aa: CASSQGVIGADTQYF
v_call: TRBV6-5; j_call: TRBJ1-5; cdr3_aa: CASSSRESNQPQHF
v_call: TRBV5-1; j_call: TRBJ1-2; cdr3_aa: CASSLEGGGYTF
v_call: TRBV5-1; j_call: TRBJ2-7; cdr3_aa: CASSLSGREQYF
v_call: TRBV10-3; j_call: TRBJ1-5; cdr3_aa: CAISEGFGRGNLQPQHF
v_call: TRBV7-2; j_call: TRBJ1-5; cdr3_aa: CASSLVGQPNQPQHF
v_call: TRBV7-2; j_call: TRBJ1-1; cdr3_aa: CASRPGIPEAFF
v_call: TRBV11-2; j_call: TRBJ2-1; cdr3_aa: CASSLAGVGYNEQFF
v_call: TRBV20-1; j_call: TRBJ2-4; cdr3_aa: CSASRQGLAKNIQYF
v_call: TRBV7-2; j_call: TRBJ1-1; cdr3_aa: CASSLAAGPNTEAFF
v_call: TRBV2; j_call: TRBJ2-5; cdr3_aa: CASSETDRAFQETQYF
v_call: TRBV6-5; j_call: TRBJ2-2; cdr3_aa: CASSYPGGLGELFF
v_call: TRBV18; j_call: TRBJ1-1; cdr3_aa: CASSPPQGLNTEAFF
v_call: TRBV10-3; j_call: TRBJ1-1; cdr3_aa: CAIRTAGGTEAFF
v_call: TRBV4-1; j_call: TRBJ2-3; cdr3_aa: CASSQEGTAMDTQYF
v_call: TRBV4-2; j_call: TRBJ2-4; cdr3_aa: CASSQDYRQGAAKNIQYF
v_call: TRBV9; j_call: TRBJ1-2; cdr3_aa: CASSVGSGPNGYTF
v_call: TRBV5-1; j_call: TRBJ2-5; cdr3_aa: CASSLETGKWKTQYF
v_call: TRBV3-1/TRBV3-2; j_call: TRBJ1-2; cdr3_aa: CASSQERGAGSDGYTF
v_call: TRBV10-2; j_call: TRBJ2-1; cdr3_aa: CASRWAGGRGNEQFF
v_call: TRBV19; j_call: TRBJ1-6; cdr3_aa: CASSIPTGKDNSPLHF
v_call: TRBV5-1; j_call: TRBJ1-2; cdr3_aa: CASSPGTDAYGYTF
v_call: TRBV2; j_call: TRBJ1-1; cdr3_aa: CASNFASGEAFF
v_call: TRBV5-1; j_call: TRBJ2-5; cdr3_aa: CASSLAATLQETQYF
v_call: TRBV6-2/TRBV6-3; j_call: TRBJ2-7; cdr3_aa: CASSYSGTGVSEQYF
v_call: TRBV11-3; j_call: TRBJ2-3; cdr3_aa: CASSFGLAGATDTQYF
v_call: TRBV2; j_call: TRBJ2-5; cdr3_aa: CASRGVAGRLTQYF
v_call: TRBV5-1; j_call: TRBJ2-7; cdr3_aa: CASRVEGTGAYEQYF
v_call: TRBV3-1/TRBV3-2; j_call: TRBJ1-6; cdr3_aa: CASRFSVGQGSPLHF
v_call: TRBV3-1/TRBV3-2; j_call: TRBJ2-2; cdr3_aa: CASSQVGLELFF
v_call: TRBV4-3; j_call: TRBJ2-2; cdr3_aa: CASSQEGTGGGELFF
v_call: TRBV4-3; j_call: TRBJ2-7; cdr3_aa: CASSPDTAYEQYF
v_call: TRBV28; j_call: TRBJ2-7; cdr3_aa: CASSLWDRGFYEQYF
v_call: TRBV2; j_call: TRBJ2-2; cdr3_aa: CASRDQGDTGELFF
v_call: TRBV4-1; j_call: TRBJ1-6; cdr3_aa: CASSQNRLNNSPLHF
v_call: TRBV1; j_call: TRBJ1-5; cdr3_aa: CTSSQVVGDFNSNQPQHF
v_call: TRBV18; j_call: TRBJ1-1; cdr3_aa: CASSGQPRTEAFF
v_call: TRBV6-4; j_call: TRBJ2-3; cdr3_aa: CASRRLAGADTQYF
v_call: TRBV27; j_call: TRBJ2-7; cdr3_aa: CASSLDIAYEQYF
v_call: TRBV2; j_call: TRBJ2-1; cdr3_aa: CASSREGALGNEQFF
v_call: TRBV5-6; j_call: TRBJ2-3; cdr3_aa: CASSLPGITDTQYF
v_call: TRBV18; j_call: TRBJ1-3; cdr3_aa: CASSQPTGVDTIYF
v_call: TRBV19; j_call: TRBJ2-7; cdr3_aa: CASKARDRGPYEQYF
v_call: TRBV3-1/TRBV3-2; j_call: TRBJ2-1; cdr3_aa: CASSPGSGLLDEQFF
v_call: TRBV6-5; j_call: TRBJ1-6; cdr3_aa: CASSRDRVAPLHF
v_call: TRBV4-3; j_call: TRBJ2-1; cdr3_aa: CASSQDRDRGSREQFF
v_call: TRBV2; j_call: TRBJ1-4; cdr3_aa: CASSEEDLRGLYEKLFF
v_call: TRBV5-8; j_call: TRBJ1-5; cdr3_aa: CASSLVGNQPQHF
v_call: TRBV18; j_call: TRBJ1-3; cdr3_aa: CASSPGMSQIHTIYF
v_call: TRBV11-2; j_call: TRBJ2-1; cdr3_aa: CASSLVLYRDNEQFF
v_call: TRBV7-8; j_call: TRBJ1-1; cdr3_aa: CASSSSLNTEAFF
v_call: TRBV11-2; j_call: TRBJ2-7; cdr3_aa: CASNPTGISYEQYF
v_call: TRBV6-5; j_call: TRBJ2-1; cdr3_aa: CASSYGVAGGNEQFF